This entry lists 21 T cell receptor beta chains sequenced from one sample in a study of T cell clonality in common variable immunodeficiency. Libraries were prepared by immunoSEQ multiplex PCR; TCRdb keeps only in-frame clonotypes and omits some of them. The sample includes about 60,000 clones, none of them occurring once. Sequenced: peripheral blood mononuclear cells. The receptors here all came from a person aged 18 to 75 in good health.

This clone was counted at least ten times. The observed sequence ends 3 residues before the CDR3 terminus, with the missing tail filled in from the germline J gene. The chain links TRBV5-1 to TRBJ2-3; 12 bases agree with TRBD2. Germline CDR1 and CDR2: SGHRS and YFSETQ. The length of the CDR3 is 17 residues. With 0 bases clipped from V and 7 bases from J, the junction kept 9 bases outside the gene matches. CDR3 DNA (partial): TGCGCCAGCAGCTTGGTGGCACTAGCGGGAGGAACCTATACG. Its translation: CASSLVALAGGTYT. The CDR3, in full, reads CASSLVALAGGTYTQYF.

This clone was detected many times. The read stops 3 residues short of the end of the CDR3; the missing end is completed from the germline J gene. The chain uses TRBV27 and TRBJ1-4, with 9 nucleotides matching TRBD1. The CDR3 length is 14 residues. Germline CDR1 is MNHEY and CDR2 is SMNVEV (reference sequence). Unmatched junction bases numbered 6, after V lost 5 bases and J lost 8 bases. CDR3 DNA (partial): TGTGCCAGCAGTCTCGGACAGGGGAGGGAAAAA. Translating it yields CASSLGQGREK. In full, the CDR3 is CASSLGQGREKLFF. Filled out from reference TRBV27 and TRBJ1-4, the complete variable domain reads EAQVTQNPRYLITVTGKKLTVTCSQNMNHEYMSWYRQDPGLGLRQIYYSMNVEVTDKGDVPEGYKVSRKEKRNFPLILESPSPNQTSLYFCASSLGQGREKLFFGSGTQLSVL.

At least ten counts were recorded for this clone. The read ends 3 residues shy of where the CDR3 ends; the end is completed using the germline J gene. The J gene is TRBJ2-5, the V gene TRBV20-1; 7 positions match TRBD2. The CDR3 covers 16 residues. J was trimmed by 5 bases and V by 3 bases; bases with no gene match: 15. From germline, CDR1 is DFQATT and CDR2 SNEGSKA (reference sequence). The DNA read from the CDR3 is TGCAGTGCTAGGCCTTCTGGCGGGAGAGGTGGGGAGACC. Protein sequence: CSARPSGGRGGET. From start to end, the CDR3 is CSARPSGGRGGETQYF.

At least ten counts were recorded for this clone. The read halts 3 residues ahead of the CDR3 end, with the missing end drawn from the germline J gene. This chain links TRBV11-2 with TRBJ2-1; 10 bases map to TRBD2. CDR1 SGHAT and CDR2 FQNNGV come from the germline V gene. After removal of 6 bases from V and 8 bases from J, the junction contained 10 bases not matched to a gene. CDR3 length equals 15 residues. The CDR3 is CASRERVAGGDEQFF. Incomplete CDR3 DNA: TGTGCCAGCAGGGAACGGGTAGCGGGAGGAGATGAG.

This clone was seen only a few times. The CDR3 extends 3 residues past the end of the read, so its final part is completed from the germline J gene. This chain joins TRBV6-1 and TRBJ1-1; TRBD1 aligns across 9 bases. CDR1 is MNHNS, CDR2 SASEGT, per germline. The J segment lost 3 bases and the V segment lost 1 base, leaving 9 bases of the junction unmatched. The CDR3 contains 17 residues. Here the CDR3 reads CASSEGYNRGQDTEAFF. The sequenced CDR3 bases are TGTGCCAGCAGTGAAGGCTATAACAGGGGGCAGGACACTGAA.

This clone was seen at least ten times. The CDR3 extends 3 residues past the end of the read, so its final part is completed from the germline J gene. The genes are TRBV7-2 and TRBJ2-1; D might be TRBD1 (5 bases). CDR1 is SGHTA and CDR2 is FQGNSA in the germline V gene. This CDR3 comprises 14 residues. Trimming shortened V by 3 bases and J by 4 bases, and 10 bases separated the two germline ends. The CDR3 loop reads CASSFLPGYNEQFF. The CDR3 bases that were read are TGTGCCAGCAGCTTCCTGCCAGGGTACAATGAG.

This clone appeared many times. Coverage ceases 3 residues before the CDR3 finishes, and the germline J gene fills in the end. The gene calls are TRBV29-1 and TRBJ2-7; 7 bases map to TRBD1. The germline gives CDR1 SQVTM, CDR2 ANQGSEA. This CDR3 is 12 amino acids long. Trimming removed 6 bases from V and 3 bases from J; junction bases left unmatched: 5. CDR3 sequence: CSVATGDYEQYF. The DNA read from the CDR3 is TGCAGCGTGGCTACAGGGGACTACGAG.

The table lists this clone with many counts. The read terminates 3 residues ahead of where the CDR3 ends, so the germline J gene completes it. This chain uses TRBV18 with TRBJ1-1; the D gene is possibly TRBD1 (6 bases). This CDR3 is built from 15 residues. CDR1 is KGHSH, CDR2 LQKENI, per germline. With 1 base removed from V and 1 base from J, the gap between germline ends came to 10 bases. CDR3 DNA (partial): TGTGCCAGCTCACCACTAACAGGGCAGAACACTGAA. Amino acids: CASSPLTGQNTE. The full-length CDR3 reads as CASSPLTGQNTEAFF.

This clone has at least ten counts. Read coverage stops 3 residues before the CDR3 terminus; the germline J gene supplies the remainder. The chain joins TRBV2 to TRBJ2-1; TRBD2 aligns across 8 bases. Germline loops: CDR1 SNHLY, CDR2 FYNNEI. Trimming at V came to 3 bases and at J to 1 base, leaving 5 bases not matched to a gene. The CDR3 covers 16 residues. CDR3 loop: CASSDSSGRSYNEQFF. The CDR3 DNA, read in part, is TGTGCCAGCAGTGACTCTAGCGGGCGATCCTACAATGAG.

This clone was found many times. The CDR3 end is not reached by the read, which stops 3 residues before it; the germline J gene fills it in. The chain employs TRBV18 and TRBJ2-7; 8 nucleotides agree with TRBD1. CDR1 and CDR2 from the germline V gene are KGHSH and LQKENI. After removal of 4 bases from V and 4 bases from J, the junction contained 6 bases not matched to a gene. This CDR3 has 14 residues. CDR3 DNA (partial): TGTGCCAGCTCACGTGGACAGGGTGGGTACGAG. Amino acids: CASSRGQGGYE. The CDR3 as a whole reads CASSRGQGGYEQYF.

This clone was picked up many times. The CDR3 end falls 3 residues outside the read, so it is completed with the germline J gene. This chain joins TRBV14 and TRBJ1-1; D gene unclear. CDR1 is SGHDN, CDR2 FVKESK, per germline. The V and J ends lost 1 base and 0 bases respectively, with 6 bases between them. The CDR3 contains 14 residues. The CDR3 loop is CASSQVSLNTEAFF. CDR3 DNA, as far as it was read: TGTGCCAGCAGCCAAGTCTCTTTGAACACTGAA.

Many counts were recorded for this clone. Read sequence stops 3 residues before the CDR3 end, and the germline J gene provides the missing end. J is TRBJ2-1 and V is TRBV29-1; TRBD2 agrees at 12 bases. Looked up from germline, CDR1 is SQVTM and CDR2 is ANQGSEA. Trimming cost V 3 bases and J 7 bases; bases outside gene matches: 10. The CDR3 spans 16 residues. The CDR3 DNA, read in part, is TGCAGCGTTGAGGGAGTCGGGACTAGCGGGCTTAATGAG. It specifies CSVEGVGTSGLNE. The complete CDR3 sequence is CSVEGVGTSGLNEQFF.

This clone was observed at least ten times. The read ends 3 residues early relative to the CDR3; the germline J gene fills the gap. The chain employs TRBV11-1 and TRBJ2-5; D not certain. The V end was cut by 1 base, the J end by 1 base, with 10 bases between. This CDR3 region has 15 residues. Germline assignment: CDR1 SGHAT and CDR2 FQDESV (reference sequence). The CDR3 reads CASSLGPQFQETQYF. CDR3 bases read: TGTGCCAGCAGCTTAGGGCCCCAGTTCCAAGAGACC.

This clone occurred many times. The CDR3 here is CASKLGRGGGELFF. The DNA read from the CDR3 is TGTGCCAGCAAATTGGGAAGGGGTGGCGGGGAG. V gene TRBV2 combines with J gene TRBJ2-2; possibly TRBD1 for D (5 bases). Sequencing ends 3 residues short of the CDR3 end; the germline J gene provides the rest. Trimming stripped 7 bases from V and 7 bases from J, with 16 bases between. The germline V gene has CDR1 SNHLY and CDR2 FYNNEI. CDR3 length equals 14 residues.

This clone was counted ten times or more. The read stops 3 residues short of the end of the CDR3; the missing end is completed from the germline J gene. V and J are TRBV5-1 and TRBJ1-2, with 7 positions matching TRBD1. The trim removed 0 bases at V and 2 bases at J, leaving 4 bases unmatched. Germline values: CDR1 SGHRS, CDR2 YFSETQ. The CDR3 consists of 15 residues. The part of the CDR3 DNA that was read is TGCGCCAGCAGCTTGGTACAGGGGTCGAACTATGGC. Its protein is CASSLVQGSNYG. The entire CDR3 sequence reads CASSLVQGSNYGYTF.

This clone showed up many times. The part of the CDR3 DNA that was read is TGTGCCTGGAGTTTTCAGGCCCACACAGATACG. Translation: CAWSFQAHTDT. In full, the CDR3 reads CAWSFQAHTDTQYF. The chain has TRBV30 and TRBJ2-3, with D uncertain. Coverage ceases 3 residues before the CDR3 finishes, and the germline J gene fills in the end. Germline V gene lookup returns CDR1 GTSNPN and CDR2 SVGIG (reference sequence). The CDR3 length is 14 residues. Trimming stripped 2 bases from V and 2 bases from J, with 11 bases between.

This clone was counted many times. Read coverage stops 3 residues before the CDR3 terminus; the germline J gene supplies the remainder. The genes are TRBV30 and TRBJ2-7; D is unclear. Germline V lookup: CDR1 GTSNPN, CDR2 SVGIG (reference sequence). The CDR3 consists of 15 residues. The ends were cut back, 3 bases at V and 3 bases at J, with 18 bases in the middle. Partial CDR3 DNA: TGTGCCTGGAGGCGAGGCGGCCTTCAAATCTACGAG. Protein: CAWRRGGLQIYE. The entire CDR3 protein is CAWRRGGLQIYEQYF.

There are many counts of this clone. A junction boundary mismatches the germline segment, possibly from a read error. The read halts 3 residues ahead of the CDR3 end, with the missing end drawn from the germline J gene. V and J are TRBV4-2 and TRBJ2-7; maybe TRBD1 (5 bases). Germline assignment: CDR1 LGHNA and CDR2 YNFKEQ. The CDR3 sequence is 14 residues long. The part of the CDR3 DNA that was read is TGCGCCAGCAGCCAAGAGACAGCCGCCTACGAG. It specifies CASSQETAAYE. The entire CDR3 protein is CASSQETAAYEQYF.

This clone has ten or more counts. Read data end 3 residues before the CDR3 end; the end is taken from the germline J gene. J is TRBJ2-3 and V is TRBV5-1, with 12 positions matching TRBD2. The ends lost 2 bases at V and 5 bases at J; junction bases unmatched: 6. CDR3 length equals 16 residues. The V gene's germline CDR1 is SGHRS and CDR2 YFSETQ. CDR3 sequence reads: CASSFRGGLAGDTQYF. The part of the CDR3 DNA that was read is TGCGCCAGCAGCTTTAGGGGGGGACTAGCGGGAGATACG.

This clone came up many times. This CDR3 reads CASKSADTQYF. The part of the CDR3 DNA that was read is TGTGCCAGCAAAAGTGCGGATACG. The chain employs TRBV2 and TRBJ2-3; the D is unclear. The CDR3 end falls 3 residues outside the read, so it is completed with the germline J gene. The CDR3 totals 11 residues. Per the germline V gene, CDR1 is SNHLY and CDR2 is FYNNEI. Trimming pared 7 bases from V and 6 bases from J, leaving 8 bases between.

This clone has ten or more counts. The DNA ends 3 residues before the CDR3 does, and the rest of the CDR3 is filled in from the germline J gene. The chain has TRBV5-1 and TRBJ2-6, with a tentative D call TRBD2 (6 bases). The CDR3 spans 17 residues. From germline, CDR1 is SGHRS and CDR2 YFSETQ. V was pared by 4 bases and J by 0 bases, with 14 bases between. CDR3 in amino acids: CASSLRGTSSGANVLTF. The part of the CDR3 DNA that was read is TGCGCCAGCAGCCTACGGGGGACGAGCTCTGGGGCCAACGTC.